These 16 T cell receptor beta chains were sequenced from one sample in a study of neurological immune-mediated disorders. TCRdb fed the 5' RACE reads into MiXCR, producing one record per CDR3 protein. The table has 85,000 to 100,000 distinct CDR3 sequences, around 3.3% seen once. The sample was PBMCs. The receptors originated from a woman aged 18-35 years with multiple sclerosis.

This clonotype appeared many times. The chain joins TRBV28 to TRBJ2-7; no clear D. From germline, CDR1 is MDHEN and CDR2 SYDVKM. The germline V and J ends were trimmed by 6 bases and 3 bases, with 15 bases remaining between them. The length of the CDR3 is 14 residues. The CDR3 nucleotides read TGTGCCAGCAGCCGACCCAACACTGGCTACGAGCAGTACTTC. As protein: CASSRPNTGYEQYF.

This clonotype was picked up many times. The chain employs TRBV20-1 and TRBJ2-5; perhaps D is TRBD1 or TRBD2 (5 bases each). V was clipped by 1 base and J by 8 bases, with 14 bases between them. Per the germline V gene, CDR1 is DFQATT and CDR2 is SNEGSKA (reference sequence). The CDR3 extends over 13 amino acids. The CDR3 sequence is CSARGQSEETQYF. Written as DNA, the CDR3 is TGCAGTGCTAGAGGACAGTCGGAGGAAACCCAGTACTTC.

This clonotype has ten or more counts. CDR3 residues: CASSDGGVTYNSPLHF. CDR3 coding DNA: TGTGCCAGCAGTGACGGGGGGGTCACCTATAATTCACCCCTCCACTTT. The chain combines TRBV2 with TRBJ1-6; TRBD1 is a possible D gene (5 bases). The CDR3 sequence is 16 residues long. The germline CDR1 and CDR2 sequences are SNHLY and FYNNEI. V was cut by 3 bases and J by 2 bases, with 11 bases left in between.

This clonotype was seen at least ten times. The genes are TRBV20-1 and TRBJ1-5, with D uncertain. V was trimmed by 3 bases and J by 4 bases, leaving 7 bases between them. The CDR3 has 12 residues. Germline V gives CDR1 DFQATT, CDR2 SNEGSKA (reference sequence). Here the CDR3 reads CSARALNQPQHF. The CDR3 DNA reads as TGCAGTGCTAGGGCTCTAAATCAGCCCCAGCATTTT.

The table lists this clonotype with many counts. The chain combines TRBV10-3 with TRBJ2-3; maybe TRBD1 (5 bases). Germline CDR1 is ENHRY and CDR2 is SYGVKD. The V and J ends lost 6 bases and 5 bases respectively, with 18 bases between them. The CDR3 is made up of 15 amino acids. CDR3 region: CAISAPASQGDTQYF. DNA of the CDR3: TGTGCCATCAGCGCCCCCGCGTCCCAGGGAGATACGCAGTATTTT.

Ten or more counts support this clonotype. The CDR3 sequence: CSARTVRHNEQFF. The CDR3 nucleotides read TGCAGTGCTAGGACAGTCCGTCACAATGAGCAGTTCTTC. J is TRBJ2-1 and V is TRBV20-1; the D gene is possibly TRBD1 (5 bases). Germline V gene lookup returns CDR1 DFQATT and CDR2 SNEGSKA (reference sequence). The CDR3 has 13 residues. Deletions cut 3 bases from V and 5 bases from J, with 11 bases between.

This clonotype has ten or more counts. In DNA form, the CDR3 reads TGTGCCAGCAGCTTAAATAGGGTCGGGGAGCTGTTTTTT. Translation: CASSLNRVGELFF. The chain employs TRBV7-3 and TRBJ2-2; D call uncertain. The CDR3 totals 13 residues. V dropped 1 base and J dropped 7 bases, with 7 bases sitting between them. The germline CDR1 and CDR2 sequences are SGHTA and FQGTGA.

The chain couples TRBV20-1 to TRBJ2-3; weak D call: TRBD2 (6 bases). CDR1 is DFQATT and CDR2 is SNEGSKA in the germline V gene (reference sequence). There are 16 residues in the CDR3. V lost 6 bases, J lost 4 bases, and 23 bases lay in between. The chain's CDR3 is CSAEILRTGEADTQYF. The CDR3 coding sequence is TGCAGTGCCGAAATACTAAGAACGGGAGAAGCAGATACGCAGTATTTT.

This clonotype was observed many times. The V gene is TRBV5-1, the J gene TRBJ2-3; D may be TRBD2 (5 bases). Trimming pared 0 bases from V and 1 base from J, leaving 15 bases between. The CDR3 is made up of 17 amino acids. CDR1 is SGHRS, CDR2 YFSETQ, per germline. The CDR3 DNA reads TGCGCCAGCAGCTTGGGCCGGGAATCTTGGCGCACAGATACGCAGTATTTT. Its translation is CASSLGRESWRTDTQYF.

This clonotype was picked up many times. The rearrangement joins TRBV19 to TRBJ2-1; D remains ambiguous. Germline values: CDR1 LNHDA, CDR2 SQIVND (reference sequence). V was trimmed by 1 base and J by 3 bases, leaving 10 bases between them. The CDR3 extends over 15 amino acids. In DNA form, the CDR3 reads TGTGCCAGTAGTATAGGTCAGGTCAACTACAATGAGCAGTTCTTC. This gives the protein CASSIGQVNYNEQFF.

This clonotype came up many times. The rearrangement uses TRBV15 and TRBJ1-5; D remains ambiguous. There are 8 residues in the CDR3. Germline values: CDR1 LNHNV, CDR2 YYDKDF (reference sequence). The CDR3 bases are TGTAGCAATCAGCCCCAGCATTTT. This codes for CSNQPQHF.

There are many counts of this clonotype. The gene calls are TRBV2 and TRBJ2-3; no definite D call. The ends were cut back, 3 bases at V and 1 base at J, with 8 bases in the middle. The CDR3 loop spans 14 amino acids. The V gene's germline CDR1 is SNHLY and CDR2 FYNNEI. The CDR3 reads CASSERFGTDTQYF. The CDR3 region has the DNA TGTGCCAGCAGTGAGAGGTTCGGCACAGATACGCAGTATTTT.

In this sample, this clonotype turned up many times. DNA for the CDR3: TGTGCCAGCAGCTTTCGCGGGAGGGTAAGCACAGATACGCAGTATTTT. Its translation is CASSFRGRVSTDTQYF. The chain carries TRBV11-2 and TRBJ2-3, with TRBD2 matching 9 bases. V was clipped by 3 bases and J by 0 bases; unmatched bases: 4. Germline V gene data show CDR1 as SGHAT and CDR2 as FQNNGV. The CDR3 extends over 16 amino acids.

This clonotype came up many times. The chain combines TRBV7-9 with TRBJ2-3, with 9 bases aligning to TRBD2. This CDR3 is built from 16 residues. CDR1 and CDR2 (germline): SEHNR, FQNEAQ (reference sequence). V was pared by 6 bases and J by 2 bases, with 9 bases of the junction left unmatched. The chain's CDR3 is CASRPGLAGFTDTQYF. The CDR3 bases are TGTGCCAGCAGACCGGGACTAGCAGGCTTCACAGATACGCAGTATTTT.

The table lists this clonotype with many counts. The rearrangement uses TRBV7-2 and TRBJ2-2; 11 bases agree with TRBD2. The germline gives CDR1 SGHTA, CDR2 FQGNSA. V lost 5 bases to trimming and J lost 6 bases; unmatched junction nucleotides: 8. The CDR3 length is 16 residues. The CDR3 sequence is CASSPNSGGAAGELFF. The CDR3 bases are TGTGCCAGCAGCCCCAATAGCGGGGGGGCGGCCGGGGAGCTGTTTTTT.

This sequence joins TRBV10-3 and TRBJ2-5, with 7 bases fitting TRBD2. The CDR3 consists of 14 residues. The ends lost 4 bases at V and 1 base at J; junction bases unmatched: 3. CDR1 ENHRY and CDR2 SYGVKD come from the germline V gene. The CDR3 sequence: CAISAAGPQETQYF. CDR3 nucleotide sequence: TGTGCCATCAGTGCAGCGGGGCCCCAAGAGACCCAGTACTTC.